Below are 23 T cell receptor beta chains sequenced from a single sample in a study of glioma-infiltrating T cells. The iRepertoire nested amplicon-rescue multiplex PCR amplified TCR alpha and beta CDR3s from RNA. TCRdb independently ran MiXCR on the multiplex PCR reads; one entry per CDR3 protein. Here the sample spans 150,000 to 200,000 distinct CDR3 sequences, approximately 30% being singletons. Input material: glioma tissue, nonneoplastic brain tissue, or PBMCs (not recorded which). The receptors derive from a human donor with low-grade glioma or glioblastoma, undergoing nonglioma brain surgery, or in good health (not recorded which).

With respect to this clonotype: A much larger clone differs by one base, so this may be a read error. The chain links TRBV19 to TRBJ2-5; tentatively, D is TRBD2 (5 bases). The CDR3 extends over 13 amino acids. Germline V gene lookup returns CDR1 LNHDA and CDR2 SQIVND (reference sequence). The CDR3 coding sequence is TGTACCAGTAGCTTAGCGTTCCAAGAGACCCAGTACTTC. As protein: CTSSLAFQETQYF.

This chain joins TRBV30 and TRBJ2-7; D may be TRBD1 (6 bases). The CDR3 sequence is 13 residues long. Germline V gene sequence: CDR1 GTSNPN, CDR2 SVGIG (reference sequence). Trimming removed 3 bases at V and 2 bases at J, with 11 bases between. The CDR3 loop is CAWSSGAPYEQYF. In DNA, the CDR3 is TGTGCCTGGAGCTCAGGGGCCCCCTACGAGCAGTACTTC.

This clonotype was recorded only once. An end of the junction differs from the germline gene, which may be a read error. The gene calls are TRBV7-9 and TRBJ2-7; D perhaps matches TRBD2 (6 bases). Looked up from germline, CDR1 is SEHNR and CDR2 is FQNEAQ (reference sequence). This CDR3 is built from 17 residues. In DNA, the CDR3 is TGTGCCAGCAGCAAATCGGGGGACGGGGCTAGAAATTACGAGCGGTACTTC. Translation: CASSKSGDGARNYERYF.

This clonotype was observed a single time. Sequence at one end of the junction differs from germline and may be a read error. The chain is built from TRBV7-2 and TRBJ2-5, with D unresolved. CDR1 SGHTA and CDR2 FQGNSA come from the germline V gene. This CDR3 is built from 13 residues. The CDR3 here is CASSFNSQETKYF. CDR3 in DNA: TGTGCCAGCAGCTTTAACAGTCAAGAGACCAAGTACTTC.

Worth noting for this clonotype: Possible read error: a much larger clone is one base away. The chain couples TRBV3-1 to TRBJ2-1; the D is unclear. V lost 0 bases and J lost 8, with 5 bases in between. The CDR3 has 12 residues. Germline lookup yields CDR1 LGHDT and CDR2 YNNKEL (reference sequence). The CDR3 coding sequence is TGTGCCAGCAGCCAAGAATGGTATGAGCAGTTCTTC. This gives the protein CASSQEWYEQFF.

The rearrangement uses TRBV7-4 and TRBJ2-7, with D possibly being TRBD2 (6 bases). The CDR3 is made up of 16 amino acids. V was trimmed by 0 bases and J by 6 bases, leaving 18 bases between them. The V gene's germline CDR1 is SGHVT and CDR2 SQSDAQ. The CDR3 protein is CASSLASGTVGIEQYF. For the CDR3, the DNA is TGTGCCAGCAGCTTAGCCTCAGGGACTGTAGGTATCGAGCAGTACTTC.

This clonotype was counted ten times or more. The rearrangement links TRBV5-1 to TRBJ1-2; D is possibly TRBD1 (5 bases). Trimming cost V 2 bases and J 3 bases, with 14 bases left between them. This CDR3 spans 15 amino acids. CDR1 and CDR2 (germline): SGHRS, YFSETQ. CDR3 DNA sequence: TGCGCCAGCAGCTTCGGGGGAATTGGCTACTATGGCTACACCTTC. This gives the protein CASSFGGIGYYGYTF. Using reference TRBV5-1 and TRBJ1-2 for the parts outside the CDR3, the full variable domain is KAGVTQTPRYLIKTRGQQVTLSCSPISGHRSVSWYQQTPGQGLQFLFEYFSETQRNKGNFPGRFSGRQFSNSRSEMNVSTLELGDSALYLCASSFGGIGYYGYTFGSGTRLTVV.

In this sample, this clonotype turned up a few times. This chain uses TRBV3-1 with TRBJ2-5, with a weak D call TRBD2 (5 bases). Germline loops: CDR1 LGHDT, CDR2 YNNKEL (reference sequence). The V and J ends lost 4 bases and 4 bases respectively, with 10 bases between them. This CDR3 has 13 residues. The CDR3 DNA follows: TGTGCCAGCAGCCCCCGGGGTTCAGAGACCCAGTACTTC. It encodes CASSPRGSETQYF.

This clonotype came up a few times. This chain links TRBV5-1 with TRBJ2-2; 8 positions agree with TRBD2. Germline V lookup: CDR1 SGHRS, CDR2 YFSETQ. CDR3 length: 15 amino acids. Trimming took 7 bases from V and 7 from J; bases not matched to a gene: 12. The CDR3 protein is CASAQGSGSNGELFF. The CDR3 nucleotides read TGCGCCAGCGCCCAGGGGAGCGGGAGTAACGGGGAGCTGTTTTTT.

In this sample, this clonotype turned up many times. This rearrangement joins TRBV4-1 to TRBJ1-2; no definite D call. CDR1 MGHRA and CDR2 YSYEKL come from the germline V gene. V dropped 0 bases and J dropped 2 bases, with 7 bases sitting between them. This CDR3 is 14 amino acids long. The CDR3 nucleotides are TGCGCCAGCAGCCAAGATGTAGGGAACTATGGCTACACCTTC. Encoded protein: CASSQDVGNYGYTF.

This clonotype was counted ten times or more. The J gene is TRBJ2-5, the V gene TRBV12-3 or TRBV12-4, with 10 bases fitting TRBD1. The CDR3 runs to 14 residues. V gave up 2 bases and J gave up 5 bases; unmatched junction bases: 2. CDR3 nucleotides: TGTGCCAGCAGTTTAAGGGGACAGGGGGAGACCCAGTACTTC. Residues: CASSLRGQGETQYF.

At least ten counts were recorded for this clonotype. The V and J genes are TRBV6-1 and TRBJ2-1, with D tentatively TRBD1 (7 bases). Trimming removed 5 bases from V and 8 bases from J, with 10 bases in between. Germline V gives CDR1 MNHNS, CDR2 SASEGT. The CDR3 runs to 12 residues. The CDR3 protein is CASSTRGDEQFF. Here the CDR3 DNA reads TGTGCCAGCAGTACCAGGGGGGATGAGCAGTTCTTC.

The table lists this clonotype with a few counts. J is TRBJ2-3 and V is TRBV12-3 or TRBV12-4; D may be TRBD2 (5 bases). This CDR3 comprises 12 residues. V was clipped by 6 bases and J by 3 bases, with 7 bases between them. DNA of the CDR3: TGTGCCAGCAGGAGGGAGACAGATACGCAGTATTTT. Translating it yields CASRRETDTQYF.

This clonotype was found many times. The V and J genes are TRBV6-2 or TRBV6-3 and TRBJ2-5; 11 bases match TRBD2. V was clipped by 8 bases and J by 3 bases; unmatched bases: 8. The CDR3 has 15 residues. Germline CDR1 is MNHEY and CDR2 is SVGEGT. The CDR3 nucleotides are TGTGCCAGCCGGACTAGCGGGCATTCTAAAGAGACCCAGTACTTC. This translates into CASRTSGHSKETQYF.

This clonotype was observed many times. The rearrangement links TRBV20-1 to TRBJ2-1; TRBD2 aligns across 8 bases. The CDR3 sequence is 17 residues long. V trimming: 2 bases; J trimming: 7 bases; junction bases outside the gene matches: 16. The germline gives CDR1 DFQATT, CDR2 SNEGSKA (reference sequence). CDR3: CSARSDSGIRGLNEQFF. CDR3 nucleotides: TGCAGTGCTAGATCCGATAGCGGGATTCGTGGGTTGAATGAGCAGTTCTTC.

Worth noting for this clonotype: A much larger clone differs by one base, so this may be a read error. CDR3 in DNA: TGTGCCAGCACCCCGGAGCGGTCTGGAAACACCATATATTTT. It is translated as CASTPERSGNTIYF. The rearrangement uses TRBV12-3 or TRBV12-4 and TRBJ1-3, with D hard to call. The V end was cut by 7 bases, the J end by 1 base, with 11 bases between. The CDR3 extends over 14 amino acids.

The chain couples TRBV7-2 to TRBJ2-1, with D maybe TRBD2 (7 bases). The ends were cut back, 2 bases at V and 9 bases at J, with 17 bases in the middle. The length of the CDR3 is 15 residues. Looked up from germline, CDR1 is SGHTA and CDR2 is FQGNSA. DNA of the CDR3: TGTGCCAGCAGCTTAATTACAGGGCGCGGGGGTGAGCAGTTCTTC. Protein sequence: CASSLITGRGGEQFF.

V usage is TRBV7-3 and J usage is TRBJ2-3; possibly TRBD2 for D (6 bases). The V and J ends lost 5 bases and 5 bases respectively, with 20 bases between them. In germline, CDR1 is SGHTA, CDR2 FQGTGA. The length of the CDR3 is 16 residues. The CDR3 DNA reads TGTGCCAGCAGCGCCGCATCCGGGAGCGGGCAAGATACGCAGTATTTT. Protein product: CASSAASGSGQDTQYF.

This clonotype was counted ten times or more. This sequence joins TRBV10-3 and TRBJ2-3; TRBD1 agrees at 7 bases. The germline V gene has CDR1 ENHRY and CDR2 SYGVKD. Germline trimming cut 6 bases from V and 1 base from J; bases unmatched to any gene: 4. The CDR3 spans 14 residues. CDR3 amino acids: CAIRETGGTDTQYF. Here the CDR3 DNA reads TGTGCCATCAGGGAAACAGGGGGCACAGATACGCAGTATTTT.

The V call is TRBV20-1, the J call TRBJ2-3, with 9 bases that match TRBD2. The V and J ends lost 3 bases and 4 bases, in that order; junction bases with no gene match: 14. The CDR3 is made up of 17 amino acids. Germline CDR1 DFQATT, CDR2 SNEGSKA (reference sequence). The CDR3 loop reads CSARGLLGTSSADTQYF. For the CDR3, the DNA is TGCAGTGCTAGGGGGTTACTCGGGACTAGCAGCGCAGATACGCAGTATTTT.

This clonotype was seen ten or more times. The gene calls are TRBV2 and TRBJ1-6; 8 bases line up with TRBD1. V lost 6 bases to trimming and J lost 10 bases; unmatched junction nucleotides: 8. Per germline, CDR1 SNHLY and CDR2 FYNNEI. This CDR3 is 14 amino acids long. The CDR3, as DNA: TGTGCCAGCAGCTGGACAGGGAAGAGGTCACCCCTCCACTTT. This gives the protein CASSWTGKRSPLHF.

This clonotype was counted a single time. One base away lies a much larger clone, so this may be a sequencing read error. V and J are TRBV27 and TRBJ2-3; the match to TRBD2 covers 11 bases. Germline V gives CDR1 MNHEY, CDR2 SMNVEV (reference sequence). The CDR3 has 19 residues. Trimming cost V 6 bases and J 0 bases; bases outside gene matches: 14. Here the CDR3 reads CASRPFWLAGGLSTDTQYF. Here the CDR3 DNA reads TGTGCCAGCAGACCCTTTTGGCTAGCGGGAGGCCTAAGCACAGATACGCAGTATTTT.

Many counts were recorded for this clonotype. The chain couples TRBV24-1 to TRBJ1-1; the match to TRBD1 covers 7 bases. This CDR3 is 14 amino acids long. Trimming at V came to 10 bases and at J to 1 base, leaving 8 bases not matched to a gene. Germline CDR1 reads KGHDR; CDR2 reads SFDVKD. CDR3 nucleotide sequence: TGTGCCACTTCACAGGGGCGGGGGAACACTGAAGCTTTCTTT. As protein: CATSQGRGNTEAFF.